One and the same sample provided the 9 T cell receptor beta chains below, sequenced in a study of cytomegalovirus exposure and HLA in healthy donors. PCR was performed using 60 Vbeta and 13 Jbeta primers. Profiling relied on immunoSEQ multiplex PCR, and the TCRdb table lists in-frame clones only, not all of them. This table has about 150,000 clones, about 75% appearing once. The specimen sequenced was PBMCs. The receptors here all came from a man aged 60 to 75 in good health and CMV-seronegative.

V gene TRBV4-3 combines with J gene TRBJ1-4; 7 bases map to TRBD1. Germline assignment: CDR1 LGHNA and CDR2 YSLEER. J was trimmed by 0 bases and V by 3 bases; bases with no gene match: 7. CDR3 length equals 17 residues. Here the CDR3 DNA reads TGCGCCAGCAGCCACGCGGACAGGACTCCAACTAATGAAAAACTGTTTTTT. As protein: CASSHADRTPTNEKLFF.

The chain couples TRBV7-2 to TRBJ2-5; perhaps TRBD1 as D (6 bases). Germline assignment: CDR1 SGHTA and CDR2 FQGNSA. The length of the CDR3 is 14 residues. Trimming stripped 4 bases from V and 5 bases from J, with 14 bases between. The CDR3 protein is CASSWSRGVETQYF. The CDR3 DNA is TGTGCCAGCAGCTGGAGCAGGGGTGTGGAGACCCAGTACTTC.

CDR3 in amino acids: CASSPGLAGISYEQYF. CDR3 nucleotide sequence: TGCGCCAGCAGCCCTGGACTAGCGGGGATCTCCTACGAGCAGTACTTC. The rearrangement links TRBV5-1 to TRBJ2-7; 12 bases agree with TRBD2. The CDR3 runs 16 residues. The ends lost 4 bases at V and 0 bases at J; junction bases unmatched: 5. The germline CDR1 and CDR2 sequences are SGHRS and YFSETQ.

The chain joins TRBV5-1 to TRBJ2-1; TRBD2 matches at 8 bases. J gave up 4 bases and V 0 bases, and 3 bases lay outside the gene matches. CDR1 SGHRS and CDR2 YFSETQ come from the germline V gene. The CDR3 spans 15 residues. CDR3: CASSLAGGAYNEQFF. In nucleotides, the CDR3 is TGCGCCAGCAGCTTGGCGGGAGGGGCTTACAATGAGCAGTTCTTC.

This chain joins TRBV7-3 and TRBJ2-1, with D possibly being TRBD2 (5 bases). The CDR3 contains 16 residues. V shed 0 bases and J shed 0 bases, with 9 bases lying between them. Per germline, CDR1 SGHTA and CDR2 FQGTGA. This chain's CDR3 is CASSLTSAGSYNEQFF. As DNA, the CDR3 is TGTGCCAGCAGCTTAACTAGCGCCGGCTCCTACAATGAGCAGTTCTTC.

This chain links TRBV28 with TRBJ2-5; TRBD2 aligns across 10 bases. Germline V gene lookup returns CDR1 MDHEN and CDR2 SYDVKM. This CDR3 is built from 18 residues. V dropped 2 bases and J dropped 3; count of bases not matched to a gene: 12. The CDR3 region has the DNA TGTGCCAGCAGTTTACTAGCGGGAGTGGAAGGGCGGGAAGAGACCCAGTACTTC. Translation: CASSLLAGVEGREETQYF. Together with reference TRBV28 and TRBJ2-5, the CDR3 gives the full variable domain: DVKVTQSSRYLVKRTGEKVFLECVQDMDHENMFWYRQDPGLGLRLIYFSYDVKMKEKGDIPEGYSVSREKKERFSLILESASTNQTSMYLCASSLLAGVEGREETQYFGPGTRLLVL.

The chain's CDR3 is CASSGGTSGRAGYNEQFF. The CDR3 bases are TGTGCCAGTAGTGGGGGGACTAGCGGGAGGGCCGGCTACAATGAGCAGTTCTTC. The chain links TRBV19 to TRBJ2-1; 16 bases are a match to TRBD2. The CDR3 is made up of 18 amino acids. The germline gives CDR1 LNHDA, CDR2 SQIVND (reference sequence). Trimming at V came to 5 bases and at J to 3 bases, leaving 7 bases not matched to a gene.

As DNA, the CDR3 is TGTGCCTCCCGTCCCGGGACAGGGGACGCAGATACGCAGTATTTT. The encoded protein is CASRPGTGDADTQYF. The chain has TRBV30 and TRBJ2-3; 10 nucleotides agree with TRBD1. This CDR3 has 15 amino acids. V lost 7 bases to trimming and J lost 4 bases; unmatched junction nucleotides: 11. Germline V lookup: CDR1 GTSNPN, CDR2 SVGIG (reference sequence).

In this sample, this clone turned up a few times. The rearrangement joins TRBV27 to TRBJ1-1, with 8 bases that match TRBD1. CDR3 size: 15 residues. CDR1 MNHEY and CDR2 SMNVEV come from the germline V gene (reference sequence). J gave up 5 bases and V 2 bases, and 7 bases lay outside the gene matches. The CDR3 DNA reads as TGTGCCAGCAGTTTAGGGGCAGGGGGCGAAACTGAAGCTTTCTTT. Its protein is CASSLGAGGETEAFF.